What follows describes a single T cell receptor (beta chain). V was pared by 4 bases and J by 0 bases, with 3 bases of the junction left unmatched. In germline, CDR1 is MRHNA, CDR2 SNTAGT. This CDR3 has 15 amino acids. The data derive from a study of cytomegalovirus exposure and HLA in healthy donors. PCR used 60 Vbeta primers and 13 Jbeta primers. Clones were read by immunoSEQ multiplex PCR, and TCRdb kept only the in-frame ones, dropping some. This repertoire comprises about 200,000 clones; its ten largest clones make up around 0.7%. The sequence derives from a boy between 10 and 17 years old in good health and CMV-seronegative. The sample taken for sequencing was PBMCs. The rearrangement joins TRBV6-4 to TRBJ2-1; 7 positions agree with TRBD2. The CDR3 spells CASSASGGSYNEQFF. In nucleotides, the CDR3 is TGTGCCAGCAGTGCGTCGGGGGGCTCCTACAATGAGCAGTTCTTC.